One sample yielded the 7 T cell receptor beta chains listed below, sequenced in a study of cytomegalovirus exposure and HLA in healthy donors. It was with 60 Vbeta and 13 Jbeta primers that the PCR ran. Assay used: immunoSEQ multiplex PCR; TCRdb lists only in-frame clones, some missing. The sample records under 300,000 clones, 80% to 95% being singletons. The specimen sequenced was PBMCs. The source of these receptors is a girl aged 2-9 years in good health and CMV-seronegative.

The genes are TRBV5-1 and TRBJ2-7; weak D call: TRBD2 (6 bases). This CDR3 spans 14 amino acids. Per the germline V gene, CDR1 is SGHRS and CDR2 is YFSETQ. Trimming took off 0 bases at V and 8 bases at J, with 15 bases between the two ends. This CDR3 is CASSLGGREAQQYF. The CDR3 coding sequence is TGCGCCAGCAGCTTGGGCGGCAGGGAGGCTCAGCAGTACTTC.

The chain uses TRBV5-4 and TRBJ1-1; no clear D gene. The CDR3 is made up of 16 amino acids. Germline loops: CDR1 SGHNT, CDR2 YYREEE (reference sequence). V lost 0 bases to trimming and J lost 0 bases, with 12 bases between them. Written as DNA, the CDR3 is TGTGCCAGCAGCTTGGGTAGCGGGGTTATGAACACTGAAGCTTTCTTT. Translated, it gives CASSLGSGVMNTEAFF.

This clone was recorded only once. The chain has TRBV29-1 and TRBJ1-1, with D unresolved. CDR3 length equals 11 residues. Germline CDR1 SQVTM, CDR2 ANQGSEA. V was pared by 8 bases and J by 4 bases, with 11 bases between. This CDR3 reads CSFTTSTEAFF. For the CDR3, the DNA is TGCAGCTTTACAACCAGCACTGAAGCTTTCTTT.

The chain is built from TRBV6-5 and TRBJ1-5; a possible D gene is TRBD1 (5 bases). Germline assignment: CDR1 MNHEY and CDR2 SVGAGI. This CDR3 has 14 residues. Deletions cut 6 bases from V and 5 bases from J, with 14 bases between. The CDR3 sequence: CASSQTKGYQPQHF. CDR3 DNA sequence: TGTGCCAGCAGCCAGACAAAGGGGTATCAGCCCCAGCATTTT.

Comments on this clone: Other nucleotide sequences in the sample specify the same CDR3. This chain uses TRBV5-1 with TRBJ1-2, with TRBD1 identical over 9 bases. CDR1 and CDR2 (germline): SGHRS, YFSETQ. Losses at the gene ends were 4 bases for V and 9 bases for J; bases not matched to a gene: 10. CDR3 size: 14 residues. CDR3 sequence (DNA): TGCGCCAGCAGCGTCGCCGGGACAGGGAGGAGCTACACCTTC. It translates to CASSVAGTGRSYTF.

V and J are TRBV6-6 and TRBJ2-7, with unresolved D. The V gene lost 8 bases and the J gene lost 1 base, with 6 bases spanning the gap. CDR1 MNHNY and CDR2 SVGAGI come from the germline V gene (reference sequence). The CDR3 loop spans 11 amino acids. In DNA, the CDR3 is TGTGCCAGCGCGGATTCCTACGAGCAGTACTTC. Amino acids: CASADSYEQYF.

The rearrangement uses TRBV2 and TRBJ1-5, with TRBD1 as a possible D gene (5 bases). The germline V and J ends were trimmed by 1 base and 2 bases, with 6 bases remaining between them. CDR1 and CDR2 (germline): SNHLY, FYNNEI. The CDR3 runs to 14 residues. Here the CDR3 DNA reads TGTGCCAGCAGTGAAGTAGGGGGCAATCAGCCCCAGCATTTT. Translated: CASSEVGGNQPQHF.